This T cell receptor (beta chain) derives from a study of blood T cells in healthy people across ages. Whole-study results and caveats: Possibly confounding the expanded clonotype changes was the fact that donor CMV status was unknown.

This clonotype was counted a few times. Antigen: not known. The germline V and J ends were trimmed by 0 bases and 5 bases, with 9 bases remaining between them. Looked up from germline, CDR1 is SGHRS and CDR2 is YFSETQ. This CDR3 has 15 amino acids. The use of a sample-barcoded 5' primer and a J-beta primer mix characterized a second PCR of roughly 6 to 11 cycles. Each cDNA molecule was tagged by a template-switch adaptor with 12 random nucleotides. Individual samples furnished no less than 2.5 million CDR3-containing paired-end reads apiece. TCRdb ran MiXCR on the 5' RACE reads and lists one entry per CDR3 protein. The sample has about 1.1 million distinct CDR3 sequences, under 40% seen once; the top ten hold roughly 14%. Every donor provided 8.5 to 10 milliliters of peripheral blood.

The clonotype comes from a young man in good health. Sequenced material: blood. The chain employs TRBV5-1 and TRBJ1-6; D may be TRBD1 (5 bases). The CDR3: CASSLVGRNNSPLHF. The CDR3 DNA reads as TGCGCCAGCAGCTTGGTGGGACGGAATAATTCACCCCTCCACTTT.